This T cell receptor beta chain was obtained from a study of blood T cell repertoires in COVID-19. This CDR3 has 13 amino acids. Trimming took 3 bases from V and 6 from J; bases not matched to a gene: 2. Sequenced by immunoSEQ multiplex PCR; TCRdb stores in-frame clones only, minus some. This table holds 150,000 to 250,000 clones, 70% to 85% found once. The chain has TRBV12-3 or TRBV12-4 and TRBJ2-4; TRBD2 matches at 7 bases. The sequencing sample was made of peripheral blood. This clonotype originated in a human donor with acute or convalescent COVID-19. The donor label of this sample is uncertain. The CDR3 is CASSLASGNIQYF. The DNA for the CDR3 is TGTGCCAGCAGTTTGGCTAGCGGAAACATTCAGTACTTC.